The sequence of this T cell receptor (beta chain) was determined in a study of cytomegalovirus exposure and HLA in healthy donors. Both 60 Vbeta primers and 13 Jbeta primers went into the PCR. Sequencing used immunoSEQ multiplex PCR; TCRdb keeps in-frame clones, though not all of them. Of over 150,000 clones listed, about 88% are singletons. Study-level findings and limits: Rare TCR sequences dominated, though some public TCRs recurred in many donors. Later work showed greater clonal expansion in HLA-associated TCR beta chains than in equally common others. Rates of TCR association differed by HLA locus in a later analysis, with DRB1 highest and HLA-C lowest.

CDR3 length equals 15 residues. Germline values: CDR1 MNHEY, CDR2 SVGAGI. V was shortened by 5 bases and J by 7 bases, with 20 bases between the two germline ends. This clone was counted once. What it binds is unknown. This clonotype was obtained from a girl in the first two years of life in good health and CMV-seronegative. The gene calls are TRBV6-5 and TRBJ1-2; D remains unclear. The sample comprised PBMCs. For the CDR3, the DNA is TGTGCCAGCAGTCCGCGTGCGTCCCCTGTCTTTGGCTACACCTTC. Encoded protein: CASSPRASPVFGYTF.